The entry that follows covers one T cell receptor beta chain sequence. Per germline, CDR1 SGHRS and CDR2 YFSETQ. Trimming removed 7 bases from V and 3 bases from J, with 20 bases in between. The CDR3 extends over 15 amino acids. The data are from a study of cytomegalovirus exposure and HLA in healthy donors. PCR involved 60 Vbeta and 13 Jbeta primers. Sequencing was performed with immunoSEQ multiplex PCR; in TCRdb, only in-frame clones are kept and a portion is missing. This table has about 160,000 clones, roughly 80% appearing once. This chain links TRBV5-1 with TRBJ2-7, with a tentative D call TRBD1 (6 bases). Sequenced: PBMCs. The clonotype was recovered from a female donor in good health and CMV-seronegative. CDR3 sequence: CASPSQGQRVYEQYF. CDR3 sequence (DNA): TGCGCCAGCCCCTCCCAGGGGCAGCGCGTCTACGAGCAGTACTTC.